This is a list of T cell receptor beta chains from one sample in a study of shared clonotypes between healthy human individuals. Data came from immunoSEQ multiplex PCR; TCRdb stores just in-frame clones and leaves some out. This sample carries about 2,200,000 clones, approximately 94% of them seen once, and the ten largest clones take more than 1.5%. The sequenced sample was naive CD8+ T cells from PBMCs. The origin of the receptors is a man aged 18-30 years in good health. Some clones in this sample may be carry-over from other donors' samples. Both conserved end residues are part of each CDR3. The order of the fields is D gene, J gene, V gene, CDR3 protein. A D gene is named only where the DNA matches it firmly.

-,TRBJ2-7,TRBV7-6,CASSPEGIQTYEQYF
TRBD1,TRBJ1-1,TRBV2,CASSEKPLQTNDRGKGTEAFF
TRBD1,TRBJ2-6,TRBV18,CASSPQAQGALSGANVLTF
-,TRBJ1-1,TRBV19,CASSLSGGWYTEAFF
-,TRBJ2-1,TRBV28,CASSSPRRPSYNEQFF
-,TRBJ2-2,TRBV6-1,CASNLRGANTGELFF
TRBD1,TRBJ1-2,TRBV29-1,CSVLTGAYGYTF
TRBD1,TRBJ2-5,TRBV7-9,CASSLGTGEETQYF
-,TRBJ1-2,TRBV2,CASSDRGSPYGYTF
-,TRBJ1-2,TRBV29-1,CSVESPAHGYTF
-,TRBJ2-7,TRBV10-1,CASSESKGYEQYF
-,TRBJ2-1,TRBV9,CASSVVGAGPYNEQFF
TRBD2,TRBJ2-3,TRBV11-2,CASSLGLREGPDTQYF
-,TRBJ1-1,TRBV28,CASVSTVGNTEAFF
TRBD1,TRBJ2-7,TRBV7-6,CASSTRDRPYEQYF
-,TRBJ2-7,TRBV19,CASSTGSPYEQYF
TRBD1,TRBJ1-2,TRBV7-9,CASSLVAGTAAYGYTF
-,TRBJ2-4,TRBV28,CASSLLSGGAQYF
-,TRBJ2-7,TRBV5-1,CASSLAKGPEAEQYF
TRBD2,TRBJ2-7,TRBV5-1,CASSLGPRREGTYEQYF
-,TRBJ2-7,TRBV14,CASSQVTQEPKQHEQYF
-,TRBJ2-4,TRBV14,CASSQEGRGRRVAKNIQYF
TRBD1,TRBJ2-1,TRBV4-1,CASSLAGQGLYNEQFF
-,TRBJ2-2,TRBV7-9,CASSFGGPPNTGELFF
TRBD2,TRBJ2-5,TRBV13,CASSLDGRGMGETQYF
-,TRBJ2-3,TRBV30,CAWRVVPDTQYF
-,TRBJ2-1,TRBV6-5,CASSYSISQPMQFF
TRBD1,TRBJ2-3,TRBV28,CASSTLRTGGPAGSDTQYF
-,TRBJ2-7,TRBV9,CASSVVPEGYEQYF
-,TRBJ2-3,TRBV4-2,CASSLYAGPTDTQYF
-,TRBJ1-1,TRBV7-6,CASSLAGDMNTEAFF
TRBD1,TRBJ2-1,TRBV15,CATSRRDSGDEQFF
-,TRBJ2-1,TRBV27,CASSLSSYHEQFF
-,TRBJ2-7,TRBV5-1,CASSLVGASYEQYF
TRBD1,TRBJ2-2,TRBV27,CASSPDRANTGELFF
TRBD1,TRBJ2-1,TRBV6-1,CASSENKPLPGQDSNEQFF
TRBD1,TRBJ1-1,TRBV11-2,CASSQTKQGGLEAFF
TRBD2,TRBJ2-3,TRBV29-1,CSVDVFGTSGSLPDTQYF
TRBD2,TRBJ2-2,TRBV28,CASRRPGTNLGELFF
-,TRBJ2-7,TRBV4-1,CASSLSQGHEQYF
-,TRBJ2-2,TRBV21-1,CASSKAPGSGRDCTGELFF
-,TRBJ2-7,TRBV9,CASSAHLASEQYF
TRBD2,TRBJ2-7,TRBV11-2,CASSLQAGGFYEQYF